These T cell receptor beta chains were read from a single sample in a study of shared T cell receptors in the human thymus. TCRdb's table, derived via immunoSEQ multiplex PCR, lists solely in-frame clones and lacks some. The sample records about 400,000 clones, approximately 95% being singletons. The sequenced sample was thymocytes. The receptor set was obtained from a human donor. CDR3s include the opening cysteine and the closing phenylalanine or tryptophan. D genes are given only for firm matches. Part of the rows lack a size; the others show once, few, many or a class for expanded clones.

v_gene: TRBV9; abundance: .; j_gene: TRBJ1-1; d_gene: TRBD1; CDR3nt: TGTGCCAGCAGCGTAGAAGTGCGAGGGACAGGGCCGTACACTGAAGCTTTCTTT; CDR3aa: CASSVEVRGTGPYTEAFF
v_gene: TRBV10-3; abundance: .; j_gene: TRBJ2-5; d_gene: .; CDR3nt: TGTGCCACCCGACAGGCTCCCAAACTCGGAGAGCAGTACTTC; CDR3aa: CATRQAPKLGEQYF
v_gene: TRBV27; abundance: .; j_gene: TRBJ1-2; d_gene: .; CDR3nt: TGTGCCAGCAGTCTGGAGAGGAGGGAGGCCCTTAGTGGCTACACCTTC; CDR3aa: CASSLERREALSGYTF
v_gene: TRBV9; abundance: .; j_gene: TRBJ1-3; d_gene: .; CDR3nt: TGTGCCAGCAGCGTAGGAAGGGGGACATACGGGTTCTCTGGAAACACCATATATTTT; CDR3aa: CASSVGRGTYGFSGNTIYF
v_gene: TRBV5-6; abundance: .; j_gene: TRBJ1-1; d_gene: TRBD1; CDR3nt: TGTGCCAGCAGCTTGGTGGCAGGGGGGACTGAAGCTTTCTTT; CDR3aa: CASSLVAGGTEAFF
v_gene: TRBV29-1; abundance: .; j_gene: TRBJ1-5; d_gene: .; CDR3nt: TGCAGCGTTGACGGGGCTGATCAGCCCCAGCATTTT; CDR3aa: CSVDGADQPQHF
v_gene: TRBV6-6; abundance: .; j_gene: TRBJ1-5; d_gene: .; CDR3nt: TGTGCCAGCAGTTTTTACAGTAGCAATCAGCCCCAGCATTTT; CDR3aa: CASSFYSSNQPQHF
v_gene: TRBV5-1; abundance: .; j_gene: TRBJ1-2; d_gene: .; CDR3nt: TGCGCCAGCAGCGGCTCGGACGCCCCCGGGGACCCTAACTATGGCTACACCTTC; CDR3aa: CASSGSDAPGDPNYGYTF
v_gene: TRBV6-1; abundance: .; j_gene: TRBJ2-7; d_gene: TRBD2; CDR3nt: TGTGCCAGCAGTGAAGCGCGGGGTGGCGGGAGTGGCTACGAGCAGTACTTC; CDR3aa: CASSEARGGGSGYEQYF
v_gene: TRBV30; abundance: .; j_gene: TRBJ2-7; d_gene: .; CDR3nt: TGTGCCTGGAGTAAGGGGGAGGGTGTCTACGAGCAGTACTTC; CDR3aa: CAWSKGEGVYEQYF
v_gene: TRBV5-6; abundance: .; j_gene: TRBJ1-5; d_gene: .; CDR3nt: TGTGCCAGCAGCGAATGGAGGGATCGCCGCAATCAGCCCCAGCATTTT; CDR3aa: CASSEWRDRRNQPQHF
v_gene: TRBV7-7; abundance: .; j_gene: TRBJ2-5; d_gene: .; CDR3nt: TGTGCCAGCAGCTTAGACCCGGTCGGGCCCCAGTACTTC; CDR3aa: CASSLDPVGPQYF
v_gene: TRBV2; abundance: .; j_gene: TRBJ2-1; d_gene: .; CDR3nt: TGTGCCAGCAGACCTCCGGAGGGGGACAGCAGGCCCAATGAGCAGTTCTTC; CDR3aa: CASRPPEGDSRPNEQFF
v_gene: TRBV10-2; abundance: .; j_gene: TRBJ2-7; d_gene: .; CDR3nt: TGCGCCAGCAGTGAGTCGAAGCGAGGGTTGACCTACGAGCAGTACTTC; CDR3aa: CASSESKRGLTYEQYF
v_gene: TRBV19; abundance: .; j_gene: TRBJ2-7; d_gene: TRBD1; CDR3nt: TGTGCCAGTAGTTTACGGACAGGGAAGGGGACCTACGAGCAGTACTTC; CDR3aa: CASSLRTGKGTYEQYF
v_gene: TRBV28; abundance: .; j_gene: TRBJ2-7; d_gene: .; CDR3nt: TGTGCCAGCAGGTCCGCTAGTTTCAGGATCGACGAGCAGTACTTC; CDR3aa: CASRSASFRIDEQYF
v_gene: TRBV4-3; abundance: .; j_gene: TRBJ2-3; d_gene: TRBD2; CDR3nt: TGCGCCAGCAGCCAATTAACTAGCGGGAGCACAGATACGCAGTATTTT; CDR3aa: CASSQLTSGSTDTQYF
v_gene: TRBV28; abundance: once; j_gene: TRBJ2-7; d_gene: TRBD1; CDR3nt: TGTGCCAGCAGGAAAACGGACAGGGCCGAGCAGTACTTC; CDR3aa: CASRKTDRAEQYF
v_gene: TRBV23-1; abundance: .; j_gene: TRBJ2-1; d_gene: TRBD1; CDR3nt: TGCGCCAGCAGTCAATCGTCTTGGGACAGGGGGGAATACAATGAGCAGTTCTTC; CDR3aa: CASSQSSWDRGEYNEQFF
v_gene: TRBV5-6; abundance: few; j_gene: TRBJ1-3; d_gene: .; CDR3nt: TGTGCCAATTGGAGCCAAAACACCATATATTTT; CDR3aa: CANWSQNTIYF
v_gene: TRBV7-6; abundance: once; j_gene: TRBJ1-4; d_gene: .; CDR3nt: TGTGCCAGCAGCAAAGTATATTCAACTAATGAAAAACTGTTTTTT; CDR3aa: CASSKVYSTNEKLFF